These T cell receptor beta chains were read from a single sample in a study of cytomegalovirus exposure and HLA in healthy donors. Measured with immunoSEQ multiplex PCR; TCRdb has only the in-frame clones, and not every one. The sample includes more than 60,000 clones, around 76% seen only once; the top ten take about 3.3%. Sequencing was performed on PBMCs. These receptors were taken from a man between 18 and 35 years old in good health and CMV-seronegative. Both conserved end residues are trimmed from each CDR3. The order of the fields is J gene, V gene, CDR3 protein.

>TRBJ2-5|TRBV7-6
ASSLTNRGESETQY
>TRBJ2-1|TRBV7-9
ASSLGSVFYNEQF
>TRBJ1-2|TRBV5-8
ASSLADRGGRLGYGYT
>TRBJ2-1|TRBV5-4
ASTGQWGTTVEQF
>TRBJ1-2|TRBV2
AGQGDRGRGYT
>TRBJ2-3|TRBV6-1
ASKEQGSTDTQY
>TRBJ2-1|TRBV23-1
ASSPNRIAGPLDEQF
>TRBJ1-4|TRBV5-5
ASSLAPGTGTLVGEKLF
>TRBJ2-1|TRBV7-3
ASSSSAGGHEQF
>TRBJ2-5|TRBV7-9
ASSTPRTGETQH
>TRBJ2-3|TRBV7-7
ASSPGTSTDTQY
>TRBJ2-2|TRBV2
ASSADRGGTGELF
>TRBJ1-4|TRBV30
ALREDNEKLF
>TRBJ2-7|TRBV18
ASSPKQAHEQY
>TRBJ1-1|TRBV5-1
ASSLGLPGTEAF
>TRBJ1-1|TRBV4-1
ASSQVEGQWNTEAF
>TRBJ1-5|TRBV2
ASSYRQATNQPQH
>TRBJ2-2|TRBV6-5
ASSYIGELF
>TRBJ1-6|TRBV9
ASSVGGFDSPLH
>TRBJ2-3|TRBV11-2
ASSLLRLAFSTDTQY
>TRBJ1-3|TRBV5-1
ASSTSGAGNTIY
>TRBJ2-5|TRBV14
ASSLQPGGAETQY
>TRBJ1-5|TRBV5-1
ASSLGDRDQPQH
>TRBJ2-2|TRBV7-3
ASSSRQGGRTGELF
>TRBJ2-3|TRBV5-4
ASSAPTGTLTDTQY
>TRBJ2-3|TRBV7-3
ASSLMTGGITDTQY
>TRBJ1-1|TRBV30
AWSVLGGEMNTEAF
>TRBJ1-5|TRBV7-2
ASSINTGGNQPQH
>TRBJ2-1|TRBV4-2
ASSQENGGANSEQF
>TRBJ1-6|TRBV27
ASSSPGRDQTLH